This TCR beta chain originates from a study of CD8+ T cells in alopecia areata. Specimens obtained from alopecia areata patients comprised lesional scalp punch biopsies and peripheral blood. Isolation of CD4+ and CD8+ T cells from PBMCs was achieved by sorting. Reverse transcribed after extraction, RNA yielded cDNA as the sequencing template. The data were produced by immunoSEQ multiplex PCR, yet TCRdb's version contains in-frame clones alone and is incomplete. The table lists approximately 120,000 clones, approximately 47% of them singletons. This clone was observed a few times. The sample comprised NKG2D-low CD8+ T cells sorted from blood. The source of this sequence is a human donor with alopecia areata.

CDR3 amino acids: CASSQGLGTGARYGYTF. In DNA form, the CDR3 reads TGTGCCAGCAGCCAAGGATTGGGGACAGGGGCACGGTATGGCTACACCTTC. The V gene is TRBV14, the J gene TRBJ1-2; 10 bases are a match to TRBD1. Germline V gene lookup returns CDR1 SGHDN and CDR2 FVKESK. The CDR3 consists of 17 residues. V trimming: 1 base; J trimming: 5 bases; junction bases outside the gene matches: 10.